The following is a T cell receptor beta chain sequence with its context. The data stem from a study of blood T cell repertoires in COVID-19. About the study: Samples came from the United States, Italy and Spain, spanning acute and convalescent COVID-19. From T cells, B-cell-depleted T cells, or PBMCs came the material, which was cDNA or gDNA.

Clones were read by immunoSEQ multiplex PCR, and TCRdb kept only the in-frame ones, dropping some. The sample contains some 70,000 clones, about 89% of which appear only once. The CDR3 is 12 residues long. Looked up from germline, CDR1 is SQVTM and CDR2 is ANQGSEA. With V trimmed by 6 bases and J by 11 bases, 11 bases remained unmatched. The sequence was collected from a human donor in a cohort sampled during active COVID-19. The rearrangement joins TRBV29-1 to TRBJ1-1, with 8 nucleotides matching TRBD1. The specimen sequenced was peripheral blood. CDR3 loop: CSVGTGGSWAFF. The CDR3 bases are TGCAGCGTCGGAACAGGGGGATCGTGGGCTTTCTTT.